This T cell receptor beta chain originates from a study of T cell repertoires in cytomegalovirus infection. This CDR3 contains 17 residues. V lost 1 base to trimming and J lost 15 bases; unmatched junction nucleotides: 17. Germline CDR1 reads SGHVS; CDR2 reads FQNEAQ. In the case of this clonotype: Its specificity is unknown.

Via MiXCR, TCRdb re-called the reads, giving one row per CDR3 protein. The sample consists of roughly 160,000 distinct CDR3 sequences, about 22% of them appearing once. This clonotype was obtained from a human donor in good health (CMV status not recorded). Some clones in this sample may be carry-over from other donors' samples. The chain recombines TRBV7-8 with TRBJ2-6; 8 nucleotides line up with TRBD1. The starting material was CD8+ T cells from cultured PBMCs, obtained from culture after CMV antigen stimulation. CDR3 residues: CASSLVRTGTSGHGLTF. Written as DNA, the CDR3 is TGTGCCAGCAGCTTAGTCAGGACAGGGACCTCGGGCCACGGCCTGACTTTC.